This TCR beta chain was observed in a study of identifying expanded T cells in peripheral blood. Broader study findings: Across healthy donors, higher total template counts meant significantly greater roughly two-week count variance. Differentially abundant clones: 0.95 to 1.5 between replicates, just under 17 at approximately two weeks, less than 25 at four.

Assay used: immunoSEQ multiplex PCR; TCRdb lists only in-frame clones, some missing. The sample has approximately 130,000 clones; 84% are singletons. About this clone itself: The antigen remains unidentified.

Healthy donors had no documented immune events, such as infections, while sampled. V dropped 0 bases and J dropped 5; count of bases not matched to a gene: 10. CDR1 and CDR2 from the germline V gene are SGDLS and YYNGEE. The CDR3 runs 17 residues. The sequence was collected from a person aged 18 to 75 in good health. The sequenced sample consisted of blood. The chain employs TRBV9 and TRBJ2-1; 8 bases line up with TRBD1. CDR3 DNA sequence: TGTGCCAGCAGCGTAGATCTTGCCGGGACAGGTAACAATGAGCAGTTCTTC. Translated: CASSVDLAGTGNNEQFF.